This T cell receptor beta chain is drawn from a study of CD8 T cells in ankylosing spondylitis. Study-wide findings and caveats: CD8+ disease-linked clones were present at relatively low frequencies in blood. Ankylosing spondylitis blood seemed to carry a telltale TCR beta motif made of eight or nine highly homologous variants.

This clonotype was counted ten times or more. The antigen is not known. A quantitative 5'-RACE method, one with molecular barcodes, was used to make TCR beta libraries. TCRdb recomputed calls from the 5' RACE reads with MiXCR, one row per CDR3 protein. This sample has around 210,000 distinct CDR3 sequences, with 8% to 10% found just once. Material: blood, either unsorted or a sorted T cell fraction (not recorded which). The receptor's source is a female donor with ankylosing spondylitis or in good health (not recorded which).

The CDR3 nucleotides are TGTGCCAGCCGGGGGACCCTGCCTTACAATGAGCAGTTCTTC. Protein: CASRGTLPYNEQFF. The V and J genes are TRBV28 and TRBJ2-1, with a weak D call TRBD2 (6 bases). The germline V gene has CDR1 MDHEN and CDR2 SYDVKM. The CDR3 runs 14 residues. V lost 8 bases and J 4 bases, leaving 15 bases between the germline ends.